This T cell receptor beta chain was recorded in a study of identifying expanded T cells in peripheral blood. Study-wide findings and caveats: Across healthy donors, higher total template counts meant significantly greater roughly two-week count variance. Technical replicates showed 0.9 to 1.5 changed clones; approximately two weeks roughly 16; four weeks 19.

Turning to this clone: As yet, its antigen is unknown.

V was cut by 5 bases and J by 6 bases, with 16 bases left in between. Germline CDR1 reads SEHNR; CDR2 reads FQNEAQ (reference sequence). This CDR3 is 15 amino acids long. No infections or other immune events were documented during collection. Libraries were prepared by immunoSEQ multiplex PCR; TCRdb keeps only in-frame clonotypes and omits some of them. This table holds some 75,000 clones, roughly 90% found once. The chain carries TRBV7-9 and TRBJ1-4; D might be TRBD1 (5 bases). Input material: blood. This TCR came from a person aged 18 to 75 in good health. The CDR3 nucleotides read TGTGCCAGCAGCAAAGGGACGTTTTCCGATGAAAAACTGTTTTTT. Translating gives CASSKGTFSDEKLFF.